The 7 T cell receptor beta chains presented below share a single source sample, sequenced in a study of identical twins. TCRdb recomputed calls from the 5' RACE reads with MiXCR, one row per CDR3 protein. Of 150,000 or so distinct CDR3 sequences in the sample, under 4.5% were seen once. The sequencing input was memory T cells sorted from blood. These receptors were obtained from a man younger than 35 in good health.

This clonotype was detected many times. The chain has TRBV5-6 and TRBJ2-1, with D tentatively TRBD2 (5 bases). CDR1 and CDR2 from the germline V gene are SGHDT and YYEEEE. This CDR3 comprises 15 residues. Trimming left V 3 bases short and J 1 base short, with 11 bases between. CDR3 protein: CASSSPGFSYNEQFF. Written as DNA, the CDR3 is TGTGCCAGCAGCTCCCCGGGATTTTCCTACAATGAGCAGTTCTTC.

The sample holds many counts of this clonotype. The V call is TRBV12-3 or TRBV12-4, the J call TRBJ1-4; tentative D call: TRBD1 (5 bases). CDR3 length: 20 residues. Trimming took off 3 bases at V and 3 bases at J, with 26 bases between the two ends. The CDR3 DNA sequence: TGTGCCAGCAGTTTTCGGGGTAAAACATTAGGTGGGGGACCTAATGAAAAACTGTTTTTT. It codes for CASSFRGKTLGGGPNEKLFF.

In its sample, this clonotype was seen many times. The chain links TRBV12-3 or TRBV12-4 to TRBJ2-5; D might be TRBD2 (6 bases). The CDR3 runs to 13 residues. V lost 6 bases and J lost 0, with 8 bases in between. The CDR3 region is CASSRDYQETQYF. DNA of the CDR3: TGTGCCAGCAGCAGGGACTACCAAGAGACCCAGTACTTC.

This clonotype was counted ten times or more. The chain is built from TRBV2 and TRBJ2-2; D gene unclear. V was trimmed by 7 bases and J by 5 bases, leaving 14 bases between them. From germline, CDR1 is SNHLY and CDR2 FYNNEI. The CDR3 length is 14 residues. The CDR3 here is CASIGLAETGELFF. The CDR3, as DNA: TGTGCCAGCATCGGCCTGGCTGAGACCGGGGAGCTGTTTTTT.

This clonotype appeared many times. This chain joins TRBV6-1 and TRBJ2-3, with 8 positions matching TRBD1. Germline lookup yields CDR1 MNHNS and CDR2 SASEGT. Trimming took 3 bases from V and 2 from J; bases not matched to a gene: 4. The CDR3 is 15 amino acids. The CDR3 bases are TGTGCCAGCAGTGACAGGACAGGGACCACAGATACGCAGTATTTT. Translated: CASSDRTGTTDTQYF.

At least ten counts were recorded for this clonotype. The genes are TRBV7-3 and TRBJ2-6; D might be TRBD1 (6 bases). Trimming took off 5 bases at V and 6 bases at J, with 11 bases between the two ends. The CDR3 runs 14 residues. Looked up from germline, CDR1 is SGHTA and CDR2 is FQGTGA. Written as DNA, the CDR3 is TGTGCCAGCAGCAACAGGGTAGTGGCCAACGTCCTGACTTTC. As protein: CASSNRVVANVLTF.

Many counts were recorded for this clonotype. The chain uses TRBV29-1 and TRBJ2-2, with D possibly being TRBD2 (5 bases). With 7 bases removed from V and 7 bases from J, the gap between germline ends came to 25 bases. CDR3 length: 16 amino acids. The germline CDR1 and CDR2 sequences are SQVTM and ANQGSEA. The CDR3 here is CSAQSSGYDGVGELFF. The CDR3 coding sequence is TGCAGCGCCCAGTCAAGCGGTTATGATGGTGTCGGGGAGCTGTTTTTT.